This TCR beta chain was captured by sequencing in a study of identical twins. A universal primer site was created by template switching, with the cDNA bearing unique molecular identifiers. TCRdb reprocessed the 5' RACE reads with MiXCR, giving one entry per CDR3 protein. The sample lists fewer than 550,000 distinct CDR3 sequences, roughly an eighth occurring once. In every case, the donor was a healthy Caucasian. This clonotype was seen more than once but under ten times. The CDR3 sequence is 13 residues long. Looked up from germline, CDR1 is LGHDT and CDR2 is YNNKEL (reference sequence). Trimming cost V 0 bases and J 4 bases, with 6 bases left between them. These sequences were also reported in another study, on yellow fever vaccine responses in identical twins.

The sample consisted of CD4+ T cells sorted from blood. This clonotype originated in a woman between 18 and 30 years old in good health. The V gene is TRBV3-1, the J gene TRBJ2-5, with D hard to call. The CDR3 region has the DNA TGTGCCAGCAGCCAAGAAGGAACAGAGACCCAGTACTTC. Translation gives CASSQEGTETQYF.